Each of the 8 T cell receptor beta chains below was sequenced from the same sample in a study of beta chain features in type 1 diabetes (dated by TCRdb to between 2017 and 2018). The antigens these receptors bind are not known. The library was built by means of the immunoSEQ multiplex PCR assay. The High Capacity cDNA Reverse Transcription Kit was used to reverse transcribe all of the isolated RNA, meaning that expressed TCRB transcripts were what got sequenced. The table was pulled from immuneACCESS by TCRdb, which kept in-frame rearrangements only. Such tables lose some clones; where checked, under half of the loss comes from unresolved V genes, and the rest has no known cause. This sample gives 250,000 or so clones in total; around 13% of them show up just once. The top ten clones comprise around 0.019% of the sample. Paper-wide results and their limitations: A moderate but significant shortening of TCRB CDR3 length was observed in type 1 diabetes patients in all four CD4+ subsets.

Material for sequencing was naive CD4+ T cells from blood. Taken with the paper, the label for cell subset or site translates to: true naive CD4+ T cells. These receptors all stem from a man aged 30 to 45 with type 1 diabetes.

The V and J genes are TRBV7-2 and TRBJ2-4; 11 bases line up with TRBD2. Germline trimming cut 5 bases from V and 0 bases from J; bases unmatched to any gene: 6. The CDR3 is 17 residues long. Germline assignment: CDR1 SGHTA and CDR2 FQGNSA. CDR3 in DNA: TGTGCCAGCAGCCTAGGGACTAGCGGATTAGCCAAAAACATTCAGTACTTC. This gives the protein CASSLGTSGLAKNIQYF.

The table lists this clone with a few counts. The chain links TRBV30 to TRBJ2-2; D is possibly TRBD1 (5 bases). The CDR3 contains 13 residues. Germline V CDR1 and CDR2: GTSNPN, SVGIG (reference sequence). V lost 2 bases to trimming and J lost 4 bases, with 8 bases between them. The DNA for the CDR3 is TGTGCCTGGAGTCGACAGTTCACCGGGGAGCTGTTTTTT. Protein product: CAWSRQFTGELFF.

The chain has TRBV5-1 and TRBJ2-7; possibly TRBD1 for D (6 bases). Germline loops: CDR1 SGHRS, CDR2 YFSETQ. The CDR3 totals 11 residues. V was clipped by 6 bases and J by 3 bases, with 7 bases between them. CDR3 coding DNA: TGCGCCAGCAAAGGGGGCTACGAGCAGTACTTC. Protein: CASKGGYEQYF.

The chain combines TRBV6-1 with TRBJ2-5; 7 bases align to TRBD2. The germline CDR1 and CDR2 sequences are MNHNS and SASEGT. CDR3 size: 12 residues. V lost 8 bases and J lost 3; bases outside the gene matches: 3. The CDR3 coding sequence is TGTGCCAGCCGCACTAGCGAAGAGACCCAGTACTTC. Residues: CASRTSEETQYF.

This chain connects TRBV5-4 to TRBJ2-3, with 8 nucleotides matching TRBD1. The germline CDR1 and CDR2 sequences are SGHNT and YYREEE (reference sequence). This CDR3 is built from 15 residues. V was clipped by 4 bases and J by 6 bases; unmatched bases: 10. CDR3 in amino acids: CASSKDRGISDTQYF. In DNA, the CDR3 is TGTGCCAGCAGCAAAGACAGGGGAATTTCGGATACGCAGTATTTT.

This chain uses TRBV30 with TRBJ2-3; 7 nucleotides align to TRBD2. V shed 5 bases, J shed 2 bases, and the junction held 1 base outside the gene matches. Looked up from germline, CDR1 is GTSNPN and CDR2 is SVGIG (reference sequence). This CDR3 contains 12 residues. The chain's CDR3 is CAWGTNTDTQYF. The CDR3 DNA is TGTGCCTGGGGGACTAACACAGATACGCAGTATTTT.

This clone was picked up a small number of times. The chain is built from TRBV7-6 and TRBJ2-5; 12 bases fit TRBD2. The CDR3 sequence is 15 residues long. V trimming: 6 bases; J trimming: 1 base; junction bases outside the gene matches: 3. CDR1 is SGHVS, CDR2 FNYEAQ, per germline. The CDR3 DNA follows: TGTGCCAGCAGGGGGACTAGCGGGCCCCAAGAGACCCAGTACTTC. Translation gives CASRGTSGPQETQYF.

This clone showed up just a few times. V usage is TRBV10-3 and J usage is TRBJ1-5, with 7 bases fitting TRBD1. CDR1 is ENHRY and CDR2 is SYGVKD in the germline V gene. The V gene end was trimmed by 11 bases and the J gene end by 3 bases; junction bases not matched to a gene: 7. This CDR3 contains 13 residues. This chain's CDR3 is CASAGQYNQPQHF. The CDR3 region has the DNA TGTGCCTCCGCGGGACAGTACAATCAGCCCCAGCATTTT.